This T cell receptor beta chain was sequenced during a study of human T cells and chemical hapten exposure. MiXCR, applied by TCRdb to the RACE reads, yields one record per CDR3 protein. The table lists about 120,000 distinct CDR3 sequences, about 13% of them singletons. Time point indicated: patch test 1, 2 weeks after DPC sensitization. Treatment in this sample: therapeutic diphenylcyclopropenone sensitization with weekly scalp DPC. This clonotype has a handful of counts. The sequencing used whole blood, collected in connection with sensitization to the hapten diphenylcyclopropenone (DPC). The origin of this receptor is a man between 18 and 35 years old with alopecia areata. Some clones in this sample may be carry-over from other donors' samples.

The chain's CDR3 is CASSGYNEKLFF. The DNA of the CDR3 is TGTGCCAGTTCGGGATATAATGAAAAACTGTTTTTT. The chain joins TRBV19 to TRBJ1-4; D is uncertain. The germline CDR1 and CDR2 sequences are LNHDA and SQIVND (reference sequence). Trimming stripped 8 bases from V and 4 bases from J, with 8 bases between. This CDR3 spans 12 amino acids.